A selection of T cell receptor beta chains follows, all from one sample in a study of blood T cell repertoires in COVID-19. Sequencing used immunoSEQ multiplex PCR; TCRdb keeps in-frame clones, though not all of them. This repertoire shows roughly 170,000 clones, around 80% found once; its top ten account for 9.5% to 15%. Sequenced sample: PBMCs or T cells enriched from blood (not recorded which). All receptors come from a man over 45 who had recovered from COVID-19. Both conserved end residues are trimmed from each CDR3.

V,J,CDR3
TRBV5-4,TRBJ1-2,ASSLAGTSYGYT
TRBV18,TRBJ1-4,ASSPGTDSEKLF
TRBV4-1,TRBJ1-2,ASSPRLRRHGYT
TRBV4-1,TRBJ1-2,ASSQETGVGYGYT
TRBV9,TRBJ2-2,ASGRWSESGELF
TRBV28,TRBJ1-5,ASRWGGNQPQH
TRBV11-2,TRBJ2-5,ASSYPGGASRNRETQY
TRBV6-5,TRBJ1-1,ASRDDRGDTEAF
TRBV27,TRBJ1-2,ASSRTGSVNYGYT
TRBV6-1,TRBJ2-3,ASSEAPGGGDTQY
TRBV7-2,TRBJ1-2,ASGGARDGVGYT
TRBV7-3,TRBJ2-1,ASSPTGYNEQF
TRBV6-6,TRBJ1-1,ASDFTGKGTEAF
TRBV18,TRBJ2-2,ASSPSGGTNTGELF
TRBV18,TRBJ1-5,ASSLYRDTLGSNQPQH
TRBV7-2,TRBJ2-2,ASSLRTGGGGELF
TRBV19,TRBJ2-7,ASSSHGTSGGPHH
TRBV10-2,TRBJ1-6,ASRLTGNNSPLH
TRBV28,TRBJ1-5,ASSTRGRGNQPQH
TRBV5-1,TRBJ1-2,ASSHDRGANYGYT
TRBV6-5,TRBJ2-7,ASSYLQGYEQY
TRBV7-2,TRBJ1-5,ASSFYGVHNQPQH
TRBV19,TRBJ1-5,ASSIVAGAGQPQH
TRBV28,TRBJ1-1,ASSFTGKAF
TRBV18,TRBJ1-1,ASSQGQGAGGNTEAF
TRBV11-2,TRBJ2-1,ASSLGLAGYNEQF
TRBV16,TRBJ1-5,ASSQGTGPQH
TRBV5-4,TRBJ2-7,ASSLRGGAHEQY
TRBV5-4,TRBJ1-2,ASSLIPRFDREFNGYT
TRBV4-2,TRBJ1-4,ASSQARQGLTNEKLF
TRBV6-5,TRBJ1-2,ASRSGTGVFGYT
TRBV9,TRBJ1-1,ASSVDMGANTEAF
TRBV6-2/TRBV6-3,TRBJ1-5,ASSQGQFNQPQH
TRBV9,TRBJ2-2,ASSAPGHVDHTGELF
TRBV7-9,TRBJ2-7,ASSRGAGGSYEQY
TRBV7-8,TRBJ1-4,ASSLPSPREKLF
TRBV9,TRBJ2-1,ASSPSLVEGYSYNEQF
TRBV2,TRBJ1-1,ASSDWGHGSEAF
TRBV6-2/TRBV6-3,TRBJ1-4,ASSYSGGAGEKLF
TRBV29-1,TRBJ1-3,SVGASGNTIY
TRBV9,TRBJ2-3,ASSDIVAGGPRGSSTDTQY
TRBV5-1,TRBJ1-3,ASSLDATGEGNTIY
TRBV6-1,TRBJ2-7,ASSEGNLKSYEQY
TRBV5-5,TRBJ1-4,ASSPRGRANDEKLF
TRBV29-1,TRBJ2-5,SVLGGIQETQY
TRBV10-3,TRBJ1-6,AISNGAGGGSPLH
TRBV5-1,TRBJ1-4,ASSGQGKLF
TRBV7-9,TRBJ1-2,ASSRGGGYT
TRBV6-6,TRBJ1-4,ASSPHQEKLF
TRBV6-5,TRBJ2-7,ASRGAGPNYEQY
TRBV11-2,TRBJ2-5,ASSLDIGGMKTQY
TRBV14,TRBJ2-3,ASSFRGGADTQY
TRBV5-5,TRBJ1-1,ASSLGHMNTEAF
TRBV27,TRBJ1-1,ASKGQGNTEAF
TRBV6-5,TRBJ1-6,ASSYSRDRRLPLH
TRBV7-2,TRBJ2-3,ASSPAGSGATDTQY
TRBV5-1,TRBJ2-3,ASSAGTVSTDTQY